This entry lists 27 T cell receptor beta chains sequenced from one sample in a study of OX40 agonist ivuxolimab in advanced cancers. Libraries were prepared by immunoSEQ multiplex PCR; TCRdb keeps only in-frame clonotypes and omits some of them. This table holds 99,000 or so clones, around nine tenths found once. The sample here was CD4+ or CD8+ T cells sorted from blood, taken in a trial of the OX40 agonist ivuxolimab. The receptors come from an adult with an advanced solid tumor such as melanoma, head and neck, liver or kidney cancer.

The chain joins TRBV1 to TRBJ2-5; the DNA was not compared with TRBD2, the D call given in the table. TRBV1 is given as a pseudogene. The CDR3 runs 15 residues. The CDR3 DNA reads TGCACCAGCAGCCGACCGACTAGCGCGAAAGAGACCCAGTACTTC. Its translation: CTSSRPTSAKETQYF.

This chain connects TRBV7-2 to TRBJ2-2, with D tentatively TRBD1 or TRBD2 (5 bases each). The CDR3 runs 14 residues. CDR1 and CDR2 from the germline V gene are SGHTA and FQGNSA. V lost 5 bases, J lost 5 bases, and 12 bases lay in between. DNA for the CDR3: TGTGCCAGCAGCACCCAGGGACCGACCGGGGAGCTGTTTTTT. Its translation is CASSTQGPTGELFF. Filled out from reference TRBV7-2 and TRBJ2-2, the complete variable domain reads GAGVSQSPSNKVTEKGKDVELRCDPISGHTALYWYRQSLGQGLEFLIYFQGNSAPDKSGLPSDRFSAERTGGSVSTLTIQRTQQEDSAVYLCASSTQGPTGELFFGEGSRLTVL.

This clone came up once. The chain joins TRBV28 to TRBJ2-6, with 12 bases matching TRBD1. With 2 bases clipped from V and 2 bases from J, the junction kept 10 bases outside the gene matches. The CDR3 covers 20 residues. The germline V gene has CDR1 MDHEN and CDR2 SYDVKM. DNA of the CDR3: TGTGCCAGCAGTTTAGGGGGCGGGGACAGGGGGCTGGCTGGGGCCAACGTCCTGACTTTC. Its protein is CASSLGGGDRGLAGANVLTF.

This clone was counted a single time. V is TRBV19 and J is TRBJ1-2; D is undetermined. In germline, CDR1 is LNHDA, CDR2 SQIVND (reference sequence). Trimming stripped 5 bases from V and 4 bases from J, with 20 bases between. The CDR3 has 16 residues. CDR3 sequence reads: CASSPTLGIGGYGYTF. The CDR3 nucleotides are TGTGCCAGTAGTCCAACTCTGGGGATAGGAGGCTATGGCTACACCTTC. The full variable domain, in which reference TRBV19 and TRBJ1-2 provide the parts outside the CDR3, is DGGITQSPKYLFRKEGQNVTLSCEQNLNHDAMYWYRQDPGQGLRLIYYSQIVNDFQKGDIAEGYSVSREKKESFPLTVTSAQKNPTAFYLCASSPTLGIGGYGYTFGSGTRLTVV.

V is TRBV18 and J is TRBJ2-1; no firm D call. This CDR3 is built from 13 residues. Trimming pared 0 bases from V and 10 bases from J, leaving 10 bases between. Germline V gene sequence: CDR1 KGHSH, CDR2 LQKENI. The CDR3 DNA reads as TGTGCCAGCTCACCACCGTTAGGGCAAGAGCAGTTCTTC. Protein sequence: CASSPPLGQEQFF.

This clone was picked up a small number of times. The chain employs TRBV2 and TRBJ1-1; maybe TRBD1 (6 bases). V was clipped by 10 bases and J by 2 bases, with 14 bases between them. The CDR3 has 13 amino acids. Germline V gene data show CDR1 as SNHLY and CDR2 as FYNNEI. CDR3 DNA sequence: TGTGCCACCGGGGACACCATAAACACTGAAGCTTTCTTT. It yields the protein CATGDTINTEAFF.

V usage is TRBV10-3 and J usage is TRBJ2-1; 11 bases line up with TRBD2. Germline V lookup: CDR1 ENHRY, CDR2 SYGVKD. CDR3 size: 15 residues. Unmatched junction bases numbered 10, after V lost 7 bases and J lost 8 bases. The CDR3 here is CAIIIAGGVFDEQFF. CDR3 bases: TGTGCCATCATCATAGCGGGGGGGGTTTTCGATGAGCAGTTCTTC.

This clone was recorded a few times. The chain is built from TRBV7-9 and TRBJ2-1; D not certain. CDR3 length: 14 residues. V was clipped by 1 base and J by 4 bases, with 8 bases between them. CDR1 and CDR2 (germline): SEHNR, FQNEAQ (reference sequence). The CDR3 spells CASSLGDTYNEQFF. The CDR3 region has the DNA TGTGCCAGCAGCTTAGGGGATACGTACAATGAGCAGTTCTTC. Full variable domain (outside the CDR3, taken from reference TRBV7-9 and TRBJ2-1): DTGVSQNPRHKITKRGQNVTFRCDPISEHNRLYWYRQTLGQGPEFLTYFQNEAQLEKSRLLSDRFSAERPKGSFSTLEIQRTEQGDSAMYLCASSLGDTYNEQFFGPGTRLTVL.

In DNA, the CDR3 is TGTGCCAGCAGTGACGGGTTAGCGCCTTACAATGAGCAGTTCTTC. Protein: CASSDGLAPYNEQFF. The chain couples TRBV6-4 to TRBJ2-1; perhaps TRBD2 as D (5 bases). The CDR3 is 15 amino acids. Germline lookup yields CDR1 MRHNA and CDR2 SNTAGT. V was pared by 2 bases and J by 4 bases, with 12 bases between.

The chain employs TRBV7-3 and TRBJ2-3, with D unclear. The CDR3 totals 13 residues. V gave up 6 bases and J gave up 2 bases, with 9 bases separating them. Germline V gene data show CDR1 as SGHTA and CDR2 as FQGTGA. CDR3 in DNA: TGTGCCAGCAGTCTAACTTACACAGATACGCAGTATTTT. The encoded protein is CASSLTYTDTQYF.

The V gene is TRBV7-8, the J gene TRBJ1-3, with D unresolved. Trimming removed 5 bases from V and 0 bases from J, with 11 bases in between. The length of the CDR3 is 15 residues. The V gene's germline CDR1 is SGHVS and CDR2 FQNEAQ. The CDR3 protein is CASSTWGGSGNTIYF. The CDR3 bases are TGTGCCAGCAGCACCTGGGGAGGCTCTGGAAACACCATATATTTT.

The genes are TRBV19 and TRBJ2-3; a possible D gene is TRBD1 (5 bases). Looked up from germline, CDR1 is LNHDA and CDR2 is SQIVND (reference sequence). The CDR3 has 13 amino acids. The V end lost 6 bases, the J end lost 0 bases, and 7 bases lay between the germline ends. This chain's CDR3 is CASSRQSTDTQYF. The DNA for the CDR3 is TGTGCCAGTAGCCGACAGAGCACAGATACGCAGTATTTT.

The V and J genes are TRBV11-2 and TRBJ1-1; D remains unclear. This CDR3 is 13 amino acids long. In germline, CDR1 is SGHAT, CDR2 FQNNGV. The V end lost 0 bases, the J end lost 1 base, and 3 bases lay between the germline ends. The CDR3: CASSLDRNTEAFF. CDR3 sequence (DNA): TGTGCCAGCAGCTTAGACCGGAACACTGAAGCTTTCTTT.

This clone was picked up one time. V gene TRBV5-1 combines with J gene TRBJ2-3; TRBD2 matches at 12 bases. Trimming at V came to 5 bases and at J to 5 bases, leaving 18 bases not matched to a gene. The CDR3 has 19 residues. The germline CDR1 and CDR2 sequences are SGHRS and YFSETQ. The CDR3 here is CASSGLPLASGRGGDTQYF. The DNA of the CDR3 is TGCGCCAGCAGTGGTCTCCCTCTCGCTAGCGGGAGGGGAGGAGATACGCAGTATTTT.

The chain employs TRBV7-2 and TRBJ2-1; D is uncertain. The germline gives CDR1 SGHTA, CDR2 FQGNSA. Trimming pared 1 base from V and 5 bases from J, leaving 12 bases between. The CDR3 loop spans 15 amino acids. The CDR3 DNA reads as TGTGCCAGCAGCTTAGGTGGCCTTGTGAACAATGAGCAGTTCTTC. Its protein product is CASSLGGLVNNEQFF.

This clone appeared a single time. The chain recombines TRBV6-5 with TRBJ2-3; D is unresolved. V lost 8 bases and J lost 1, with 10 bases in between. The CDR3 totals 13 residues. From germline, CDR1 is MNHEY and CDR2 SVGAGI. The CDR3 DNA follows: TGTGCCAGCCGGGCGCCCGGCACAGATACGCAGTATTTT. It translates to CASRAPGTDTQYF.

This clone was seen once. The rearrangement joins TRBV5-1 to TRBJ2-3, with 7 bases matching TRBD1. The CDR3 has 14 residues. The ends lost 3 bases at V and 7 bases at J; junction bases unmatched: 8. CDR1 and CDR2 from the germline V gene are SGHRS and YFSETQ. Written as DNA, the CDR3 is TGCGCCAGCAGCTCAGGGGGATTTGAGAATACGCAGTATTTT. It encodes CASSSGGFENTQYF.

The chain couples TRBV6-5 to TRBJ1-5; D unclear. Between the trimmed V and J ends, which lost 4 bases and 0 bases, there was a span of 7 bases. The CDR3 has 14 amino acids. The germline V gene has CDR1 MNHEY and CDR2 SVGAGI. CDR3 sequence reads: CASSFQRSNQPQHF. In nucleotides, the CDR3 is TGTGCCAGCAGTTTTCAGCGTAGCAATCAGCCCCAGCATTTT.

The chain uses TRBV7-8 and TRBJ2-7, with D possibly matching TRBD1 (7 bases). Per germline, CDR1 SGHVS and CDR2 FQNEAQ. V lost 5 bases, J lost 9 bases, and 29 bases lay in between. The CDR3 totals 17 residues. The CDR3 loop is CASSLKATPGTAGRQYF. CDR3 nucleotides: TGTGCCAGCAGCCTCAAGGCTACCCCCGGGACAGCGGGTAGGCAGTACTTC.

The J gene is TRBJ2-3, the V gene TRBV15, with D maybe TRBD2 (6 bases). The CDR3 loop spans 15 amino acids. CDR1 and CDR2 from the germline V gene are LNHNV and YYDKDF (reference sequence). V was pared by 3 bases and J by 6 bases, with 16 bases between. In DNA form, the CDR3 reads TGTGCCACCAGCAGCCGAGCCGGGAGTTGGGATACGCAGTATTTT. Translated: CATSSRAGSWDTQYF.

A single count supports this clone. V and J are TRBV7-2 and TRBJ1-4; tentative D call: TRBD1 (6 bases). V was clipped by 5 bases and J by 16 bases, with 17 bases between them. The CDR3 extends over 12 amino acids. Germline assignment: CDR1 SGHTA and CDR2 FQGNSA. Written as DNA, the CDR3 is TGTGCCAGCAGCGGGGGCGCCGACAGTGGGTTTTTT. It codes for CASSGGADSGFF.

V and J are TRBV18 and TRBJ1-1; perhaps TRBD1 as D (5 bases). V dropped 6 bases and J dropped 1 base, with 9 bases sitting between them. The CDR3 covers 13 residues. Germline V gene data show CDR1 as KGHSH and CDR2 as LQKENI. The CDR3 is CASSLDRNTEAFF. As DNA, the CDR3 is TGTGCCAGCTCTCTTGACAGGAACACTGAAGCTTTCTTT.

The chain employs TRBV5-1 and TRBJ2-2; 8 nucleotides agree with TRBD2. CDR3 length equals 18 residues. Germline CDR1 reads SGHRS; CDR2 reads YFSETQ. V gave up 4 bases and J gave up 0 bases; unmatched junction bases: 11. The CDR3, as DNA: TGCGCCAGCAGCGAATACGGGAGGGCCTATTCGAACACCGGGGAGCTGTTTTTT. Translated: CASSEYGRAYSNTGELFF.

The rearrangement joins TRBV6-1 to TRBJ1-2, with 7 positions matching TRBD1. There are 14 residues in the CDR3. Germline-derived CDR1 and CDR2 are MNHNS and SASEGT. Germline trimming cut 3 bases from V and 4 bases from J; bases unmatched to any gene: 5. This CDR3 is CASSDRGVSYGYTF. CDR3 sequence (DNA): TGTGCCAGCAGTGACAGGGGGGTTAGCTATGGCTACACCTTC.

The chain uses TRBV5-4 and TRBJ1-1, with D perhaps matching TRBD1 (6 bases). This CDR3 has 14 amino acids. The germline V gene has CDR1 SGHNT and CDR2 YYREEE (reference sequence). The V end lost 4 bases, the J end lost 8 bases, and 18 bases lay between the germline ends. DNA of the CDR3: TGTGCCAGCAGCCCGGACCCTCTACAGGGCGAAGCTTTCTTT. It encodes CASSPDPLQGEAFF.

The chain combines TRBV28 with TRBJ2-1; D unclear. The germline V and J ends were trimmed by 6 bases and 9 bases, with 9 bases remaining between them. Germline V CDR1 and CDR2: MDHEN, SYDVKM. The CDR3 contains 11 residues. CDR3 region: CASRDVSEQFF. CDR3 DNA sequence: TGTGCCAGCAGGGATGTAAGTGAGCAGTTCTTC.

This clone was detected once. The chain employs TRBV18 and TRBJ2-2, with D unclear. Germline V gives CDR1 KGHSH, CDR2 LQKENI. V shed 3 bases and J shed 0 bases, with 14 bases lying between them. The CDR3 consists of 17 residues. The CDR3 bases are TGTGCCAGCTCACCTCAGGCGCCAACTCCGAACACCGGGGAGCTGTTTTTT. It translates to CASSPQAPTPNTGELFF.